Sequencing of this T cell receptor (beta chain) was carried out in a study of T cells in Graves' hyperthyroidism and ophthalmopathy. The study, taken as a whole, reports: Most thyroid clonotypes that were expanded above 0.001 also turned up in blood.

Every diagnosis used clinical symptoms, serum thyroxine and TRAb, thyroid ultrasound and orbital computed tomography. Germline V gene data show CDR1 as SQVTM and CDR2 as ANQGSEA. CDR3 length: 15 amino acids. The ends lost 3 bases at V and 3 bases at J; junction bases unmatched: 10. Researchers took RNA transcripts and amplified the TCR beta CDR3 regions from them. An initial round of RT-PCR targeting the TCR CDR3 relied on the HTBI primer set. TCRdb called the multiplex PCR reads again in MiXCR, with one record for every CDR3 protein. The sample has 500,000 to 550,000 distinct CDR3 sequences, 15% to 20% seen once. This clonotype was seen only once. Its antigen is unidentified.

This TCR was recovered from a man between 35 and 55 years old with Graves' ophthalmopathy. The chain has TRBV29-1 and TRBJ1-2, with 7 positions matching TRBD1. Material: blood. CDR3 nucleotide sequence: TGCAGCGTTGACTCGAGTGGACAGGCGTACTATGGCTACACCTTC. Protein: CSVDSSGQAYYGYTF.